The 30 T cell receptor beta chains below were found in one sample sequenced in a study of shared T cell receptors in the human thymus. Only in-frame clones appear in the TCRdb table, and some are missing; sequencing was by immunoSEQ multiplex PCR. The sample yields about 730,000 clones, 70% to 90% seen once. This sample also appeared in a second study, on human thymus T cells.

The specimen sequenced was thymocytes. All receptors derive from a girl in the first two years of life with a congenital heart defect.

V is TRBV10-3 and J is TRBJ1-2; TRBD1 might be the D (5 bases). Germline CDR1 reads ENHRY; CDR2 reads SYGVKD. Trimming shortened V by 6 bases and J by 4 bases, and 12 bases separated the two germline ends. CDR3 length: 13 residues. CDR3 residues: CAISPDRFYGYTF. The CDR3 DNA reads TGTGCCATCAGCCCCGACAGATTCTATGGCTACACCTTC.

This sequence joins TRBV4-3 and TRBJ1-1, with D uncertain. The CDR3 length is 13 residues. Germline V gene data show CDR1 as LGHNA and CDR2 as YSLEER. V was cut by 1 base and J by 9 bases, with 12 bases left in between. DNA for the CDR3: TGCGCCAGCAGCCAAGGGGCCGGGAGGCAAGCTTTCTTT. Protein product: CASSQGAGRQAFF.

This clone appeared a few times. This rearrangement joins TRBV4-1 to TRBJ2-5; TRBD2 matches 11 bases. The CDR3 length is 15 residues. The V and J ends lost 1 base and 5 bases, in that order; junction bases with no gene match: 3. Per the germline V gene, CDR1 is MGHRA and CDR2 is YSYEKL. The CDR3 DNA reads as TGCGCCAGCAGCCAAGGTCCTAGCGGGGGGGAGACCCAGTACTTC. Translation: CASSQGPSGGETQYF.

This chain uses TRBV7-9 with TRBJ1-1; 7 bases are a match to TRBD1. CDR3 size: 14 residues. Unmatched junction bases numbered 6, after V lost 3 bases and J lost 5 bases. Germline V gene data show CDR1 as SEHNR and CDR2 as FQNEAQ (reference sequence). The chain's CDR3 is CASSFRTGATEAFF. In DNA, the CDR3 is TGTGCCAGCAGCTTCAGGACAGGCGCAACTGAAGCTTTCTTT.

The V call is TRBV6-1, the J call TRBJ1-3; TRBD1 is a possible D gene (5 bases). Trimming took off 4 bases at V and 3 bases at J, with 10 bases between the two ends. There are 14 residues in the CDR3. Germline values: CDR1 MNHNS, CDR2 SASEGT. The CDR3 DNA reads as TGTGCCAGCAGTGGCCCAGGGTGTGGAAACACCATATATTTT. Protein: CASSGPGCGNTIYF.

This clone was recorded only once. The gene calls are TRBV7-2 and TRBJ1-2; 10 positions agree with TRBD1. Looked up from germline, CDR1 is SGHTA and CDR2 is FQGNSA. CDR3 length: 16 residues. V shed 6 bases and J 8 bases; nucleotides not matched to a gene: 15. The DNA of the CDR3 is TGTGCCAGCAGACATCAGACCTCGGACAGGGGGGTAGGCTACACCTTC. This gives the protein CASRHQTSDRGVGYTF.

This clone was detected once. The chain joins TRBV7-2 to TRBJ2-3, with TRBD1 matching 10 bases. Germline V gene lookup returns CDR1 SGHTA and CDR2 FQGNSA. The CDR3 is 14 residues long. Unmatched junction bases numbered 3, after V lost 5 bases and J lost 4 bases. CDR3 sequence: CASSRDRGPDTQYF. The CDR3 region has the DNA TGTGCCAGCAGCCGGGACAGGGGCCCAGATACGCAGTATTTT. Combining the CDR3 with reference TRBV7-2 and TRBJ2-3 gives the whole variable domain GAGVSQSPSNKVTEKGKDVELRCDPISGHTALYWYRQSLGQGLEFLIYFQGNSAPDKSGLPSDRFSAERTGGSVSTLTIQRTQQEDSAVYLCASSRDRGPDTQYFGPGTRLTVL.

This clone was detected only a few times. The chain uses TRBV18 and TRBJ2-1, with D uncertain. Per germline, CDR1 KGHSH and CDR2 LQKENI. CDR3 length: 12 amino acids. Trimming stripped 8 bases from V and 2 bases from J, with 7 bases between. The DNA of the CDR3 is TGTGCCAGCCGCGAACCCTACAATGAGCAGTTCTTC. Its protein product is CASREPYNEQFF.

CDR3 sequence: CASRHIGQGSGELFF. The CDR3 DNA reads TGTGCCAGCAGACATATAGGGCAGGGATCGGGGGAGCTGTTTTTT. The chain uses TRBV6-1 and TRBJ2-2; D might be TRBD1 (5 bases). Germline CDR1 and CDR2: MNHNS and SASEGT. This CDR3 is 15 amino acids long. Trimming stripped 6 bases from V and 8 bases from J, with 19 bases between.

The chain links TRBV6-1 to TRBJ2-7; TRBD1 might be the D (5 bases). Germline CDR1 MNHNS, CDR2 SASEGT. CDR3 size: 15 residues. Trimming took off 1 base at V and 0 bases at J, with 10 bases between the two ends. CDR3 sequence (DNA): TGTGCCAGCAGTGAAGGGGTTAGGGGCTCCTACGAGCAGTACTTC. This translates into CASSEGVRGSYEQYF.

This sequence joins TRBV6-1 and TRBJ1-5; no firm D call. This CDR3 region has 16 residues. Trimming took off 1 base at V and 5 bases at J, with 15 bases between the two ends. CDR1 is MNHNS and CDR2 is SASEGT in the germline V gene. The DNA for the CDR3 is TGTGCCAGCAGTGAAGTGTGCCCGTGCGACTATCAGCCCCAGCATTTT. The encoded protein is CASSEVCPCDYQPQHF.

The chain employs TRBV5-1 and TRBJ2-3, with 7 bases identical to TRBD2. With 6 bases clipped from V and 4 bases from J, the junction kept 11 bases outside the gene matches. CDR1 is SGHRS, CDR2 YFSETQ, per germline. This CDR3 is 15 amino acids long. CDR3 amino acids: CASTERGEGADTQYF. The CDR3 DNA reads as TGCGCCAGCACCGAACGTGGGGAGGGAGCAGATACGCAGTATTTT.

This chain uses TRBV6-6 with TRBJ2-2, with 8 bases fitting TRBD2. Unmatched junction bases numbered 12, after V lost 6 bases and J lost 6 bases. CDR3 length: 16 residues. CDR1 is MNHNY, CDR2 SVGAGI, per germline (reference sequence). The CDR3 nucleotides are TGTGCCAGCAGCGACGGGACTAGTAGGAGTCCCGGGGAGCTGTTTTTT. Its protein is CASSDGTSRSPGELFF.

V is TRBV10-1 and J is TRBJ1-2, with 8 bases that match TRBD1. The trim removed 8 bases at V and 14 bases at J, leaving 13 bases unmatched. The CDR3 spans 12 residues. Germline V gene lookup returns CDR1 WNHNN and CDR2 SYGVQD (reference sequence). CDR3 protein: CASAGIQGAQTF. The DNA for the CDR3 is TGCGCCAGCGCTGGGATTCAGGGGGCGCAGACCTTC.

The genes are TRBV6-5 and TRBJ1-2, with D unresolved. CDR1 is MNHEY, CDR2 SVGAGI, per germline. Trimming stripped 6 bases from V and 3 bases from J, with 17 bases between. This CDR3 is 15 amino acids long. In DNA, the CDR3 is TGTGCCAGCAGAATTGGAGGTCGAATGGACTATGGCTACACCTTC. Protein: CASRIGGRMDYGYTF.

The rearrangement joins TRBV11-1 to TRBJ1-1; 11 bases line up with TRBD1. The germline V gene has CDR1 SGHAT and CDR2 FQDESV (reference sequence). The CDR3 has 16 amino acids. The ends lost 6 bases at V and 3 bases at J; junction bases unmatched: 9. The CDR3 DNA reads as TGTGCCAGCAGAAACGAGGACAGGGGGCGGGACACTGAAGCTTTCTTT. Translating gives CASRNEDRGRDTEAFF.

The chain is built from TRBV15 and TRBJ1-4; D perhaps matches TRBD1 (6 bases). The V gene lost 0 bases and the J gene lost 2 bases, with 10 bases spanning the gap. Germline loops: CDR1 LNHNV, CDR2 YYDKDF (reference sequence). This CDR3 has 16 amino acids. The CDR3 spells CATSRDLGGTNEKLFF. CDR3 DNA sequence: TGTGCCACCAGCAGAGATCTAGGGGGTACTAATGAAAAACTGTTTTTT.

The J gene is TRBJ2-5, the V gene TRBV5-1, with 10 bases fitting TRBD2. V lost 6 bases, J lost 2 bases, and 10 bases stayed unmatched. The CDR3 contains 16 residues. In germline, CDR1 is SGHRS, CDR2 YFSETQ. The CDR3 spells CASKTSSGGRQETQYF. Here the CDR3 DNA reads TGCGCCAGCAAGACCTCTAGCGGGGGCCGACAAGAGACCCAGTACTTC. Full variable domain (remainder filled in from reference TRBV5-1 and TRBJ2-5): KAGVTQTPRYLIKTRGQQVTLSCSPISGHRSVSWYQQTPGQGLQFLFEYFSETQRNKGNFPGRFSGRQFSNSRSEMNVSTLELGDSALYLCASKTSSGGRQETQYFGPGTRLLVL.

J is TRBJ2-3 and V is TRBV5-1, with D possibly matching TRBD1 (7 bases). With 3 bases removed from V and 0 bases from J, the gap between germline ends came to 17 bases. The germline CDR1 and CDR2 sequences are SGHRS and YFSETQ. The CDR3 spans 17 residues. The CDR3 nucleotides read TGCGCCAGCAGCTCCGCGCTGACAGGGAGGAGCACAGATACGCAGTATTTT. Encoded protein: CASSSALTGRSTDTQYF.

This clone was counted once. The chain carries TRBV15 and TRBJ2-4; no clear D. The CDR3 length is 19 residues. Per the germline V gene, CDR1 is LNHNV and CDR2 is YYDKDF (reference sequence). Between the trimmed V and J ends, which lost 2 bases and 0 bases, there was a span of 20 bases. The CDR3 DNA reads TGTGCCACCAGCAGAAATTCCGCGTGGGCCAAATTAGCCAAAAACATTCAGTACTTC. It translates to CATSRNSAWAKLAKNIQYF.

This chain links TRBV19 with TRBJ2-3; 11 bases align to TRBD1. The CDR3 totals 17 residues. The germline V gene has CDR1 LNHDA and CDR2 SQIVND (reference sequence). Unmatched junction bases numbered 11, after V lost 4 bases and J lost 5 bases. As DNA, the CDR3 is TGTGCCAGTAGTACCTTCCAGGACAGGGGGCGTCTAGATACGCAGTATTTT. Protein sequence: CASSTFQDRGRLDTQYF.

The genes are TRBV14 and TRBJ1-3; D ambiguous. V lost 1 base to trimming and J lost 8 bases, with 15 bases between them. CDR3 size: 15 residues. CDR1 is SGHDN and CDR2 is FVKESK in the germline V gene. The CDR3 here is CASSQGIGTRDTIYF. The CDR3 DNA reads TGTGCCAGCAGCCAAGGTATAGGTACGAGGGACACCATATATTTT.

The chain couples TRBV30 to TRBJ2-2, with 12 bases that match TRBD2. The CDR3 totals 17 residues. J lost 1 base, V lost 3 bases, and 6 bases had no gene match. The germline V gene encodes CDR1 GTSNPN and CDR2 SVGIG (reference sequence). CDR3 in amino acids: CAWRRLAGGLNTGELFF. Here the CDR3 DNA reads TGTGCCTGGAGGCGGCTAGCGGGGGGGCTGAACACCGGGGAGCTGTTTTTT.

This clone was seen more than once but under ten times. This sequence joins TRBV5-1 and TRBJ1-1; the D gene is possibly TRBD1 (6 bases). Germline CDR1 SGHRS, CDR2 YFSETQ. Trimming left V 1 base short and J 0 bases short, with 25 bases between. The CDR3 is made up of 20 amino acids. The CDR3 nucleotides are TGCGCCAGCAGCTTGAGCCGGGACAATGTCCCCATCACAATGAACACTGAAGCTTTCTTT. Protein product: CASSLSRDNVPITMNTEAFF.

This chain connects TRBV18 to TRBJ2-7, with TRBD1 matching over 9 bases. Germline CDR1 reads KGHSH; CDR2 reads LQKENI. CDR3 length: 14 amino acids. With V trimmed by 2 bases and J by 5 bases, 4 bases remained unmatched. CDR3 nucleotides: TGTGCCAGCTCACCATCGACAGGGGGGCACGAGCAGTACTTC. Amino acid sequence: CASSPSTGGHEQYF.

This chain connects TRBV4-2 to TRBJ1-4; D might be TRBD1 (5 bases). CDR1 is LGHNA, CDR2 YNFKEQ, per germline. V was cut by 0 bases and J by 0 bases, with 20 bases left in between. This CDR3 contains 20 residues. The CDR3 DNA sequence: TGTGCCAGCAGCCAAGATGGGTCTACGGGGGGGTCGGCAACTAATGAAAAACTGTTTTTT. Protein: CASSQDGSTGGSATNEKLFF.

The CDR3 DNA reads TGCGCCAGCAGCTTGGGGGCCCAGGGGAACACTGAAGCTTTCTTT. Protein sequence: CASSLGAQGNTEAFF. The chain has TRBV5-1 and TRBJ1-1; the D gene is possibly TRBD1 (5 bases). Germline values: CDR1 SGHRS, CDR2 YFSETQ. The CDR3 loop spans 15 amino acids. Trimming pared 0 bases from V and 1 base from J, leaving 10 bases between.

The CDR3 protein is CASRTGSPGNTIYF. Here the CDR3 DNA reads TGTGCCAGCCGCACAGGGTCTCCTGGAAACACCATATATTTT. This sequence joins TRBV6-1 and TRBJ1-3, with a tentative D call TRBD1 (6 bases). V lost 8 bases and J 2 bases, leaving 13 bases between the germline ends. This CDR3 has 14 residues. Germline CDR1 is MNHNS and CDR2 is SASEGT.

The DNA of the CDR3 is TGTGCCAGCAGCTTGGGACACACAGGTTATAGCAATCAGCCCCAGCATTTT. This translates into CASSLGHTGYSNQPQHF. This rearrangement joins TRBV7-9 to TRBJ1-5, with D possibly being TRBD1 (6 bases). Trimming removed 3 bases from V and 0 bases from J, with 15 bases in between. There are 17 residues in the CDR3. CDR1 is SEHNR, CDR2 FQNEAQ, per germline (reference sequence).

V is TRBV5-4 and J is TRBJ2-7; TRBD2 matches at 13 bases. Per the germline V gene, CDR1 is SGHNT and CDR2 is YYREEE (reference sequence). V shed 2 bases and J 3 bases; nucleotides not matched to a gene: 5. There are 16 residues in the CDR3. CDR3 coding DNA: TGTGCCAGCAGCTTCGGACTAGCGGGGGCCAGCTACGAGCAGTACTTC. This gives the protein CASSFGLAGASYEQYF.